The rows below give T cell receptor beta chains drawn from one sample of a study of T cell responses to AZD1222 COVID-19 vaccine. Here immunoSEQ multiplex PCR was the method, and the copy in TCRdb shows in-frame clones only, minus some. The sample lists 120,000 to 150,000 clones; just over 90% were seen once. The sample in question was peripheral blood, obtained on day 0 of MenACWY control vaccination. These TCRs come from an adult in good health. CDR3s include the opening cysteine and the closing phenylalanine or tryptophan. The D gene is left open where the match is weak. Clone size, where shown, is once, few, many, or a class for clones that have expanded.

V: TRBV2; D: TRBD1; size: -; J: TRBJ1-1; CDR3: CASSEGPGGTMNTEAFF; DNA: TGTGCCAGCAGTGAGGGGCCAGGGGGGACGATGAACACTGAAGCTTTCTTT
V: TRBV9; D: -; size: once; J: TRBJ2-1; CDR3: CASSPWLRPLDEQFF; DNA: TGTGCCAGCAGCCCTTGGTTAAGGCCCTTGGATGAGCAGTTCTTC
V: TRBV10-3; D: -; size: -; J: TRBJ2-3; CDR3: CAISEGGHIDTQYF; DNA: TGTGCCATCAGTGAAGGCGGTCACATAGATACGCAGTATTTT
V: TRBV7-2; D: -; size: -; J: TRBJ2-7; CDR3: CASSLRGGKIYEQYF; DNA: TGTGCCAGCAGCCTCAGAGGGGGGAAGATCTACGAGCAGTACTTC
V: TRBV6-5; D: -; size: -; J: TRBJ1-3; CDR3: CASRQARGSGNTIYF; DNA: TGTGCCAGCAGACAGGCTAGGGGTTCTGGAAACACCATATATTTT
V: TRBV6-5; D: -; size: -; J: TRBJ1-5; CDR3: CASSRPQSSNQPQHF; DNA: TGTGCCAGCAGCCGCCCCCAATCCAGCAATCAGCCCCAGCATTTT
V: TRBV5-1; D: -; size: -; J: TRBJ2-2; CDR3: CASSLVLGAGGELFF; DNA: TGCGCCAGCAGCTTGGTTTTGGGGGCCGGCGGGGAGCTGTTTTTT
V: TRBV19; D: TRBD2; size: once; J: TRBJ2-7; CDR3: CASSILAGGYEQYF; DNA: TGTGCCAGTAGTATCCTAGCGGGGGGCTACGAGCAGTACTTC
V: TRBV15; D: -; size: -; J: TRBJ1-5; CDR3: CATSSRVSNQPQHF; DNA: TGTGCCACCAGCAGCAGGGTAAGCAATCAGCCCCAGCATTTT
V: TRBV28; D: -; size: -; J: TRBJ1-5; CDR3: CASLSGAGGQPQHF; DNA: TGTGCCAGCCTTTCGGGAGCGGGGGGTCAGCCCCAGCATTTT
V: TRBV10-2; D: TRBD1; size: -; J: TRBJ1-1; CDR3: CASSSGTGNTEAFF; DNA: TGCGCCAGCAGCTCCGGGACAGGGAATACTGAAGCTTTCTTT
V: TRBV19; D: TRBD2; size: -; J: TRBJ2-3; CDR3: CASSIGLLAVVTDTQYF; DNA: TGTGCCAGTAGTATTGGTTTACTAGCGGTAGTCACAGATACGCAGTATTTT
V: TRBV5-6; D: TRBD1; size: -; J: TRBJ1-5; CDR3: CASSSGQAYQPQHF; DNA: TGTGCCAGCAGCTCAGGACAGGCATATCAGCCCCAGCATTTT
V: TRBV7-9; D: -; size: once; J: TRBJ1-2; CDR3: CASSLGAVWGYTF; DNA: TGTGCCAGCAGCTTGGGGGCGGTTTGGGGCTACACCTTC
V: TRBV12-3/TRBV12-4; D: -; size: -; J: TRBJ1-1; CDR3: CASSFQGGAFF; DNA: TGTGCCAGCAGTTTTCAGGGAGGGGCTTTCTTT
V: TRBV10-3; D: -; size: once; J: TRBJ1-2; CDR3: CAISESAQGLQDGYTF; DNA: TGTGCCATCAGTGAGTCGGCGCAGGGACTTCAGGATGGCTACACCTTC
V: TRBV7-6; D: -; size: -; J: TRBJ2-5; CDR3: CATSLGGRETQYF; DNA: TGTGCCACCTCGCTGGGGGGACGGGAGACCCAGTACTTC
V: TRBV7-2; D: -; size: -; J: TRBJ1-6; CDR3: CASSKGLPYNSPLHF; DNA: TGTGCCAGCAGCAAAGGACTTCCTTATAATTCACCCCTCCACTTT
V: TRBV28; D: -; size: once; J: TRBJ2-2; CDR3: CASSLRGGELFF; DNA: TGTGCCAGCAGTTTAAGGGGCGGGGAGCTGTTTTTT
V: TRBV30; D: TRBD2; size: -; J: TRBJ2-7; CDR3: CAWKAAGAYEQYF; DNA: TGTGCCTGGAAGGCAGCGGGGGCCTACGAGCAGTACTTC
V: TRBV5-1; D: TRBD1; size: -; J: TRBJ1-1; CDR3: CASSLNRGQDTEAFF; DNA: TGCGCCAGCAGCTTGAACAGGGGCCAGGACACTGAAGCTTTCTTT
V: TRBV6-1; D: -; size: -; J: TRBJ1-2; CDR3: CASSDSSYGYTF; DNA: TGTGCCAGCAGTGATAGTTCTTATGGCTACACCTTC
V: TRBV5-4; D: -; size: -; J: TRBJ1-6; CDR3: CAGRASTYNSPLHF; DNA: TGTGCCGGCAGGGCTTCTACCTATAATTCACCCCTCCACTTT
V: TRBV27; D: -; size: -; J: TRBJ1-2; CDR3: CASKEGGGYGYTF; DNA: TGTGCCAGCAAAGAGGGGGGAGGCTATGGCTACACCTTC
V: TRBV6-5; D: -; size: -; J: TRBJ2-6; CDR3: CASIGGDSGANVLTF; DNA: TGTGCCAGCATAGGCGGGGACTCTGGGGCCAACGTCCTGACTTTC
V: TRBV15; D: -; size: -; J: TRBJ1-2; CDR3: CATSRGSDPGYTF; DNA: TGTGCCACCAGCAGAGGGTCGGATCCGGGCTACACCTTC
V: TRBV4-1; D: -; size: -; J: TRBJ1-6; CDR3: CASSQEVGQEYSPLHF; DNA: TGCGCCAGCAGCCAAGAAGTTGGGCAGGAGTATTCACCCCTCCACTTT
V: TRBV10-3; D: -; size: -; J: TRBJ2-6; CDR3: CAISLAGANVLTF; DNA: TGTGCCATCAGTCTTGCTGGGGCCAACGTCCTGACTTTC